The following is a TCR beta chain sequence with its context. The data stem from a study of cytomegalovirus exposure and HLA in healthy donors. Researchers ran the PCR with 60 Vbeta and 13 Jbeta primers. Profiling relied on immunoSEQ multiplex PCR, and the TCRdb table lists in-frame clones only, not all of them. The repertoire table contains under 70,000 clones. Germline CDR1 reads SGHRS; CDR2 reads YFSETQ. The CDR3 is made up of 11 amino acids. V was trimmed by 8 bases and J by 4 bases, leaving 9 bases between them. The receptor's source is a man aged 50-60 years in good health and CMV-seropositive. The chain employs TRBV5-1 and TRBJ1-1; D not resolved. The sequenced sample consisted of PBMCs. The CDR3 is CARKAGTEAFF. CDR3 coding DNA: TGCGCCAGAAAGGCAGGCACTGAAGCTTTCTTT.